The 21 T cell receptor beta chains reported below all come from one sample, sequenced in a study of blood T cell repertoires in COVID-19. The protocol was immunoSEQ multiplex PCR, while the TCRdb copy is restricted to in-frame clones and leaves out a portion. The table has 200,000 or so clones, over 75% seen once. Sequencing used peripheral blood. These receptors came from an elderly man with acute or convalescent COVID-19.

This clone came up once. This chain links TRBV7-7 with TRBJ2-3; D possibly corresponds to TRBD2 (7 bases). Germline CDR1 reads SSHAT; CDR2 reads FNYEAQ (reference sequence). The CDR3 spans 15 residues. Deletions cut 2 bases from V and 2 bases from J, with 11 bases between. CDR3 coding DNA: TGTGCCAGCAGCTTATCCGGGGGGCCCACAGATACGCAGTATTTT. The encoded protein is CASSLSGGPTDTQYF.

The chain carries TRBV5-1 and TRBJ2-5; 7 nucleotides match TRBD1. Germline V CDR1 and CDR2: SGHRS, YFSETQ. V shed 3 bases and J 3 bases; nucleotides not matched to a gene: 8. This CDR3 is built from 15 residues. CDR3 residues: CASSSSGTDEETQYF. The CDR3 nucleotides read TGCGCCAGCAGCTCCTCCGGGACAGATGAAGAGACCCAGTACTTC.

The V gene is TRBV6-2 or TRBV6-3, the J gene TRBJ2-5; D is uncertain. This CDR3 has 11 amino acids. V shed 6 bases and J shed 8 bases, with 10 bases lying between them. Germline CDR1 MNHEY, CDR2 SVGEGT. This CDR3 reads CASSPGYTQYF. In DNA form, the CDR3 reads TGTGCCAGCAGCCCCGGTTACACCCAGTACTTC.

The rearrangement links TRBV10-3 to TRBJ2-5, with a weak D call TRBD2 (6 bases). V shed 4 bases and J shed 4 bases, with 10 bases lying between them. Germline V gives CDR1 ENHRY, CDR2 SYGVKD. This CDR3 is 13 amino acids long. This CDR3 reads CAISASEAETQYF. Here the CDR3 DNA reads TGTGCCATCAGTGCTAGCGAGGCAGAGACCCAGTACTTC.

In this sample, this clone turned up a few times. J is TRBJ1-4 and V is TRBV9, with 8 bases aligning to TRBD1. CDR1 and CDR2 from the germline V gene are SGDLS and YYNGEE. The CDR3 loop spans 17 amino acids. V lost 0 bases and J lost 7; bases outside the gene matches: 11. As DNA, the CDR3 is TGTGCCAGCAGCGTAGGGAACCCGACAGGGGAGGGTGAAAAACTGTTTTTT. Amino acid sequence: CASSVGNPTGEGEKLFF.

The rearrangement uses TRBV7-2 and TRBJ1-5, with unresolved D. Germline CDR1 and CDR2: SGHTA and FQGNSA. The CDR3 contains 13 residues. V lost 6 bases to trimming and J lost 6 bases, with 12 bases between them. CDR3 sequence (DNA): TGTGCCAGCAGTTATAATCCCCTTCAGCCCCAGCATTTT. Its translation: CASSYNPLQPQHF.

V usage is TRBV18 and J usage is TRBJ2-7; 10 nucleotides align to TRBD2. Germline CDR1 reads KGHSH; CDR2 reads LQKENI. This CDR3 is built from 15 residues. J lost 2 bases, V lost 3 bases, and 4 bases had no gene match. The CDR3 sequence: CASSPTSGPTYEQYF. The DNA of the CDR3 is TGTGCCAGCTCACCGACTAGCGGGCCAACCTACGAGCAGTACTTC.

As for this clone: The identical CDR3 is also encoded by other nucleotide sequences in the sample. The genes are TRBV5-1 and TRBJ1-5, with D possibly matching TRBD1 (5 bases). The CDR3 sequence is 13 residues long. V gave up 5 bases and J gave up 4 bases, with 10 bases separating them. The germline CDR1 and CDR2 sequences are SGHRS and YFSETQ. The CDR3 protein is CASSPTGNQPQHF. The DNA of the CDR3 is TGCGCCAGCAGTCCCACAGGTAATCAGCCCCAGCATTTT.

This sequence joins TRBV7-6 and TRBJ1-4, with D unresolved. Germline V gives CDR1 SGHVS, CDR2 FNYEAQ. V lost 1 base and J 0 bases, leaving 12 bases between the germline ends. This CDR3 spans 17 amino acids. The CDR3 DNA is TGTGCCAGCAGCTTAGGGCTCTACAGCACAACTAATGAAAAACTGTTTTTT. Its protein product is CASSLGLYSTTNEKLFF. Full variable domain (remainder filled in from reference TRBV7-6 and TRBJ1-4): GAGVSQSPRYKVTKRGQDVALRCDPISGHVSLYWYRQALGQGPEFLTYFNYEAQQDKSGLPNDRFSAERPEGSISTLTIQRTEQRDSAMYRCASSLGLYSTTNEKLFFGSGTQLSVL.

This clone has only a few counts. Within the sample, other DNA sequences also encode this same CDR3. V gene TRBV18 combines with J gene TRBJ2-3, with 8 bases identical to TRBD1. The germline gives CDR1 KGHSH, CDR2 LQKENI. CDR3 length: 15 residues. V trimming: 6 bases; J trimming: 3 bases; junction bases outside the gene matches: 8. This CDR3 reads CASSATGQGTDTQYF. In DNA, the CDR3 is TGTGCCAGCTCCGCGACCGGACAGGGAACAGATACGCAGTATTTT.

This clone was counted between two and nine times. V is TRBV7-2 and J is TRBJ2-7; 7 positions match TRBD2. This CDR3 is 16 amino acids long. Germline V gene sequence: CDR1 SGHTA, CDR2 FQGNSA. The ends lost 2 bases at V and 6 bases at J; junction bases unmatched: 13. CDR3 DNA sequence: TGTGCCAGCAGCTTATGGAGCGGGACTTCTCCGGGCGAGCAGTACTTC. Its translation is CASSLWSGTSPGEQYF.

This clone was observed at least ten times. DNA for the CDR3: TGTGCCAGCAGCTTAGTACCAGGGGGCTCCTACGAGCAGTACTTC. Translating it yields CASSLVPGGSYEQYF. This chain links TRBV7-2 with TRBJ2-7, with 7 bases that match TRBD1. The CDR3 consists of 15 residues. The ends lost 1 base at V and 0 bases at J; junction bases unmatched: 3. Germline CDR1 SGHTA, CDR2 FQGNSA.

The chain has TRBV5-3 and TRBJ2-1; D is perhaps TRBD1 (6 bases). TRBV5-3 is an open reading frame, and its role is uncertain. The CDR3 spans 15 residues. Trimming shortened V by 0 bases and J by 7 bases, and 14 bases separated the two germline ends. The CDR3 sequence: CARSLGGGPVNEQFF. CDR3 nucleotide sequence: TGTGCCAGAAGCTTGGGTGGGGGCCCGGTAAATGAGCAGTTCTTC.

The V call is TRBV27, the J call TRBJ2-6, with TRBD2 matching 8 bases. Germline CDR1 is MNHEY and CDR2 is SMNVEV (reference sequence). CDR3 length: 17 residues. Trimming cost V 6 bases and J 2 bases; bases outside gene matches: 9. This chain's CDR3 is CASSWYGGATGANVLTF. CDR3 nucleotides: TGTGCCAGCAGCTGGTACGGGGGGGCCACTGGGGCCAACGTCCTGACTTTC. The whole variable domain, filled in from reference TRBV27 and TRBJ2-6, reads EAQVTQNPRYLITVTGKKLTVTCSQNMNHEYMSWYRQDPGLGLRQIYYSMNVEVTDKGDVPEGYKVSRKEKRNFPLILESPSPNQTSLYFCASSWYGGATGANVLTFGAGSRLTVL.

The genes are TRBV5-1 and TRBJ2-1; D perhaps matches TRBD2 (6 bases). Trimming took off 4 bases at V and 0 bases at J, with 20 bases between the two ends. This CDR3 region has 18 residues. The germline gives CDR1 SGHRS, CDR2 YFSETQ. CDR3 protein: CASSPTPVADGSYNEQFF. As DNA, the CDR3 is TGCGCCAGCAGCCCGACGCCTGTAGCGGATGGCTCCTACAATGAGCAGTTCTTC.

The chain links TRBV24-1 to TRBJ1-3, with a weak D call TRBD1 (6 bases). The CDR3 has 16 amino acids. With 12 bases removed from V and 0 bases from J, the gap between germline ends came to 20 bases. Germline assignment: CDR1 KGHDR and CDR2 SFDVKD. The CDR3 reads CASRFWDTSSGNTIYF. In DNA form, the CDR3 reads TGTGCCTCACGATTTTGGGACACCAGCTCTGGAAACACCATATATTTT.

The CDR3 region has the DNA TGCGCCAGCAGCGCGGATGGACTAGCGAGAAGGAATGAGCAGTTCTTC. This sequence encodes CASSADGLARRNEQFF. The chain carries TRBV5-1 and TRBJ2-1; 9 bases agree with TRBD2. Looked up from germline, CDR1 is SGHRS and CDR2 is YFSETQ. The CDR3 is 16 residues long. Losses at the gene ends were 4 bases for V and 7 bases for J; bases not matched to a gene: 12.

This clone was seen ten or more times. This chain uses TRBV19 with TRBJ2-3, with 14 bases matching TRBD2. The CDR3 covers 16 residues. Germline CDR1 and CDR2: LNHDA and SQIVND (reference sequence). V gave up 4 bases and J gave up 5 bases; unmatched junction bases: 5. DNA for the CDR3: TGTGCCAGTAGTACCCAGACTAGCGGGAGGGTAGATACGCAGTATTTT. Amino acid sequence: CASSTQTSGRVDTQYF.

The rearrangement joins TRBV7-8 to TRBJ2-7, with 8 bases identical to TRBD2. Germline lookup yields CDR1 SGHVS and CDR2 FQNEAQ. CDR3 length: 16 amino acids. Trimming cost V 5 bases and J 3 bases; bases outside gene matches: 12. CDR3 loop: CASSGDSGTRSYEQYF. CDR3 sequence (DNA): TGTGCCAGCAGCGGTGATAGCGGGACCCGAAGCTACGAGCAGTACTTC.

The chain carries TRBV10-3 and TRBJ2-3, with D hard to call. The germline CDR1 and CDR2 sequences are ENHRY and SYGVKD. The length of the CDR3 is 14 residues. V gave up 7 bases and J gave up 4 bases, with 15 bases separating them. CDR3 coding DNA: TGTGCCATCACCTCCATCTCCAGGTCAGATACGCAGTATTTT. Residues: CAITSISRSDTQYF.

The chain joins TRBV6-2 or TRBV6-3 to TRBJ1-5, with a possible D match to TRBD1 (5 bases). Germline lookup yields CDR1 MNHEY and CDR2 SVGEGT. The CDR3 length is 15 residues. V lost 2 bases to trimming and J lost 3 bases, with 11 bases between them. The CDR3, as DNA: TGTGCCAGCAGTTACGGGACTGCAGTCAATCAGCCCCAGCATTTT. Amino acids: CASSYGTAVNQPQHF.